This TCR beta chain is drawn from a study of T cell changes during pregnancy in multiple sclerosis. CDR1 and CDR2 from the germline V gene are GTSNPN and SVGIG (reference sequence). The CDR3 length is 13 residues. Trimming took 0 bases from V and 3 from J; bases not matched to a gene: 0. Here immunoSEQ multiplex PCR was the method, and the copy in TCRdb shows in-frame clones only, minus some. This table holds roughly 90,000 clones, just under 95% found once. This sequence originates from a female donor with multiple sclerosis, enrolled in a pregnancy study. The sequenced sample was peripheral blood, obtained in the first trimester of pregnancy. The V and J genes are TRBV30 and TRBJ1-1; 8 bases line up with TRBD1. The chain's CDR3 is CAWSVQGDTEAFF. The CDR3 DNA sequence: TGTGCCTGGAGTGTACAGGGGGACACTGAAGCTTTCTTT. The full variable domain, with the rest looked up from reference TRBV30 and TRBJ1-1, is SQTIHQWPATLVQPVGSPLSLECTVEGTSNPNLYWYRQAAGRGLQLLFYSVGIGQISSEVPQNLSASRPQDRQFILSSKKLLLSDSGFYLCAWSVQGDTEAFFGQGTRLTVV.